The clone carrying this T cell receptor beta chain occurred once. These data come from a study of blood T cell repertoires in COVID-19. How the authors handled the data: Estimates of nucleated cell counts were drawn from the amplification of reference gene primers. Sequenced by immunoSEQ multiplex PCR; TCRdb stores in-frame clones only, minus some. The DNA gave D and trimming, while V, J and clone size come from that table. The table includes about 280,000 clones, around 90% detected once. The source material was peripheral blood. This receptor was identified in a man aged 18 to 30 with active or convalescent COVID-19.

CDR3 bases: TGTGCCAGCGGTAGACAGGGCGTGGAGACCCAGTACTTC. Protein sequence: CASGRQGVETQYF. The rearrangement links TRBV14 to TRBJ2-5; 7 positions match TRBD1. The CDR3 is 13 residues long. Per the germline V gene, CDR1 is SGHDN and CDR2 is FVKESK. V was pared by 8 bases and J by 5 bases, with 8 bases of the junction left unmatched.